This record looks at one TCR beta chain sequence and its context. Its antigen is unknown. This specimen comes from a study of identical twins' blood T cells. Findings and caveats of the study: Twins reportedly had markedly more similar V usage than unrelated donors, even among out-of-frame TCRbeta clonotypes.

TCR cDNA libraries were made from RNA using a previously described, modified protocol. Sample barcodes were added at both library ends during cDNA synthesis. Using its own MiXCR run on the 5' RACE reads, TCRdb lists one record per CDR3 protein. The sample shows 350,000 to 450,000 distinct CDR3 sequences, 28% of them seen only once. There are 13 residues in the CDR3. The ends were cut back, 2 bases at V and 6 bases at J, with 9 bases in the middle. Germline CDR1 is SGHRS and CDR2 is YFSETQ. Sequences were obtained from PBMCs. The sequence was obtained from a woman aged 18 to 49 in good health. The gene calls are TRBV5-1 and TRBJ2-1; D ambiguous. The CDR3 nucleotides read TGCGCCAGCAGCTTTGTAGGCTCCAATGAGCAGTTCTTC. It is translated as CASSFVGSNEQFF.